This TCR beta chain was sequenced in a study of response to subunit inactivated influenza vaccine. Study-wide results and limits: With each seasonal influenza vaccination, the authors suggested, few new T cells are recruited.

One entry per CDR3 protein, called by TCRdb with MiXCR from the RT-PCR reads. Of more than 250,000 distinct CDR3 sequences in the sample, just over 20% were seen once. On this clonotype: Its specificity is unknown.

The origin of this receptor is a man aged 50 to 69 who received an inactivated influenza vaccine. Here the sequenced sample was PBMCs from blood, taken about 20 months after vaccination.

CDR3 coding DNA: TGCGCCAGCAGCTTGTGGGTCCTGGGGCCTCTGAACACCGGGGAGCTGTTTTTT. This encodes CASSLWVLGPLNTGELFF. The gene calls are TRBV5-1 and TRBJ2-2; D possibly corresponds to TRBD1 (5 bases). CDR3 length: 18 residues. Between the trimmed V and J ends, which lost 1 base and 1 base, there was a span of 17 bases. Germline V gene data show CDR1 as SGHRS and CDR2 as YFSETQ.